This record covers a single TCR beta chain. What it recognizes is unknown. The data were taken from a study of CXCR3-negative and CXCR3-positive naive CD8 T cells. Whole-study context: Roughly 140 million TRB reads were obtained in total, which works out to about 1.5 +/- 0.3 million per library.

5' RACE that incorporated UMI labels was used to prepare the TRB cDNA libraries. TCRdb reprocessed the 5' RACE reads and keeps a single row for each CDR3 protein, giving no DNA. The sample's table shows tens of thousands of distinct CDR3 sequences. Broader study findings: TRB CDR3 hydrophobicity was greater in CXCR3-positive naive cells than in CXCR3-negative naive cells. Most assays were run on fresh PBMCs (CXCR3 expression partially decreased after cryopreservation). Memory CD8+ cells had much lower diversity, and both naive subsets had comparably high diversity.

Germline CDR1 is SGHTA and CDR2 is FQGNSA. CDR3 length: 16 residues. The material sequenced was naive CXCR3- CD8+ T cells from blood. Subset specified: CD45RO-CCR7+CD27+CD95- naive CD8+ T cells lacking CXCR3 (TNR3-). The sequence was obtained from a human donor in good health. Some clones in this sample may be carry-over from other donors' samples. The V call is TRBV7-2, the J call TRBJ1-1; TCRdb names TRBD1, which stays unverified in the absence of DNA. The CDR3 sequence: CASSLVTGGISTEAFF.